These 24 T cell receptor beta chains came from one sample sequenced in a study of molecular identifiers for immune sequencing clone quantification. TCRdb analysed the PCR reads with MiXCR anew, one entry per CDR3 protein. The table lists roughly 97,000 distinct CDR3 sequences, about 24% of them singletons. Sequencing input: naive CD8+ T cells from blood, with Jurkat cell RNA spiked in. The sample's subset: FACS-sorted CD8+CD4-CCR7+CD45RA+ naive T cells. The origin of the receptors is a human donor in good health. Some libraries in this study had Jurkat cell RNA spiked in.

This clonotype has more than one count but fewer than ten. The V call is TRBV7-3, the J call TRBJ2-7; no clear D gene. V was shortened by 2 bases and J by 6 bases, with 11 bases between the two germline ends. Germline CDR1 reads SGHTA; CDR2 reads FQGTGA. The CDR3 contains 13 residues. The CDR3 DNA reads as TGTGCCAGCAGCTTAGTGGTTGGGTCCGAGCAGTACTTC. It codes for CASSLVVGSEQYF.

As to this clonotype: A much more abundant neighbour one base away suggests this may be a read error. This chain's CDR3 is CATTGDMNAEAFF. The CDR3 DNA follows: TGTGCCACCACAGGGGACATGAACGCTGAAGCTTTCTTT. The V gene is TRBV15, the J gene TRBJ1-1, with D maybe TRBD1 (6 bases). Germline CDR1 and CDR2: LNHNV and YYDKDF (reference sequence). CDR3 length equals 13 residues.

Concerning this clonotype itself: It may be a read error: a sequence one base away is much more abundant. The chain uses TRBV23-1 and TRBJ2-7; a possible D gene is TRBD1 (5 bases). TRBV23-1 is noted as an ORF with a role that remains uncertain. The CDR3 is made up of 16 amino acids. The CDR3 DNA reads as TGCGCAACGCGAAGAAGATCAGGGCCGTCCCAGGGCGAGCAGTACTTC. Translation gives CATRRRSGPSQGEQYF.

In nucleotides, the CDR3 is TGTGCCAGCAGTTACTCGTTGACTAGCGGGGGCATTCCGCCCCAGTACTTC. It codes for CASSYSLTSGGIPPQYF. The chain carries TRBV6-2 or TRBV6-3 and TRBJ2-5, with 12 bases that match TRBD2. CDR1 and CDR2 (germline): MNHEY, SVGEGT. CDR3 length: 17 amino acids. V lost 0 bases to trimming and J lost 9 bases; unmatched junction nucleotides: 11.

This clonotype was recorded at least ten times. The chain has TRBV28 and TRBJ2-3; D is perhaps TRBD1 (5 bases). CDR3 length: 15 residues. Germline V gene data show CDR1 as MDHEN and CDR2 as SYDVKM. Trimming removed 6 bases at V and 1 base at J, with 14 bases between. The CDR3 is CASSSSGFRTDTQYF. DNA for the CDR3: TGTGCCAGCAGCTCCTCAGGGTTCCGCACAGATACGCAGTATTTT. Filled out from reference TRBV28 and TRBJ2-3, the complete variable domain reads DVKVTQSSRYLVKRTGEKVFLECVQDMDHENMFWYRQDPGLGLRLIYFSYDVKMKEKGDIPEGYSVSREKKERFSLILESASTNQTSMYLCASSSSGFRTDTQYFGPGTRLTVL.

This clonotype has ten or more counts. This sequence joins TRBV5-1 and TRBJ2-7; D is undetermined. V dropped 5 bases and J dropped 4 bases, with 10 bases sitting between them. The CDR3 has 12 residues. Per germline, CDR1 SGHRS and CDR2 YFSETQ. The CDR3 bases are TGCGCCAGCAGGGGGTTGGGGTACGAGCAGTACTTC. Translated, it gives CASRGLGYEQYF.

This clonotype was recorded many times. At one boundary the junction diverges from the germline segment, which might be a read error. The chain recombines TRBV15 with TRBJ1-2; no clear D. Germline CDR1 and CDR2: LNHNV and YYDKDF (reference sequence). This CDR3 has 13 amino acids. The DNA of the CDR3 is TGTGCCACCAGCAGAGCCTTACCTGGCCCTGACTTTTTC. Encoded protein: CATSRALPGPDFF.

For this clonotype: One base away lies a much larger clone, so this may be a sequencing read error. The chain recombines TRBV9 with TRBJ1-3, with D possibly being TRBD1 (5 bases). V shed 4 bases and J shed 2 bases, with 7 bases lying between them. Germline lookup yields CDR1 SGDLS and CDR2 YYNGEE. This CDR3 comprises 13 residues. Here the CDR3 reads CASSTGAGNTIYF. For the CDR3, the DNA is TGTGCCAGCAGCACAGGAGCTGGAAACACCATATATTTT.

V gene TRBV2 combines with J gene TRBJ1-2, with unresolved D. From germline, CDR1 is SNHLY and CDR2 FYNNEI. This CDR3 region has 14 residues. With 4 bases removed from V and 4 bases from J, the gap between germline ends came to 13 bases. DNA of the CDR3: TGTGCCAGCAGTGGATATGAGGGATCCTATGGCTACACCTTC. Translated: CASSGYEGSYGYTF.

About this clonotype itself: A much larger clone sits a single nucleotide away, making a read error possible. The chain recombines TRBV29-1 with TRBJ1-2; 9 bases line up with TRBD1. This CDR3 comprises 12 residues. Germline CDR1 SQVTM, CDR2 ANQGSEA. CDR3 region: CCVRDRAAGYTF. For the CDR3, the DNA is TGCTGCGTGCGGGACAGGGCGGCAGGCTACACCTTC.

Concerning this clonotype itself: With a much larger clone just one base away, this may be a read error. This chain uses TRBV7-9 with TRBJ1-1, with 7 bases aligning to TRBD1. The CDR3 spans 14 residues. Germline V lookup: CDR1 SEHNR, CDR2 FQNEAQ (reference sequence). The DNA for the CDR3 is TGTGCCGGCAGCTTAGACCGGGACAGCACTGAAGCTTTCTTT. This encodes CAGSLDRDSTEAFF.

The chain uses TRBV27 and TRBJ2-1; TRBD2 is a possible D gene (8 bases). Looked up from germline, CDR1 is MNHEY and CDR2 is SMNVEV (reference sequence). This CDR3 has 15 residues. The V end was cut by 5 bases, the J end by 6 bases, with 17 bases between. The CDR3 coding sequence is TGTGCCAGCAGTATCACGACAGGGACTAGCAATGAGCAGTTCTTC. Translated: CASSITTGTSNEQFF.

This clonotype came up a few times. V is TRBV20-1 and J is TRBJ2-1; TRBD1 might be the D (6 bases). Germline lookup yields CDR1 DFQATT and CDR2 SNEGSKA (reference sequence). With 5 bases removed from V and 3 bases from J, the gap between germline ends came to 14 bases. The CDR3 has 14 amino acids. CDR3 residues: CSAPYEGVYNEQFF. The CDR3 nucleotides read TGCAGTGCTCCATATGAGGGGGTCTACAATGAGCAGTTCTTC.

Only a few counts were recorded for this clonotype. The CDR3: CASSLRGGYNEQFF. CDR3 DNA sequence: TGTGCCAGCAGTCTTCGGGGGGGCTACAATGAGCAGTTCTTC. The chain joins TRBV28 to TRBJ2-1, with TRBD2 matching 8 bases. CDR3 length: 14 amino acids. The germline CDR1 and CDR2 sequences are MDHEN and SYDVKM. V was pared by 5 bases and J by 3 bases, with 3 bases of the junction left unmatched.

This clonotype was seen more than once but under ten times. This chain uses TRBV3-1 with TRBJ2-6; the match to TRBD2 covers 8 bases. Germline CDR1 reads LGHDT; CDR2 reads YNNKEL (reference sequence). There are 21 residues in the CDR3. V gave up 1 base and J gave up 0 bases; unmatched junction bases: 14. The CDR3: CASSQAPWGLAGLSGANVLTF. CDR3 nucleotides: TGTGCCAGCAGCCAAGCCCCATGGGGGTTAGCGGGGCTCTCTGGGGCCAACGTCCTGACTTTC.

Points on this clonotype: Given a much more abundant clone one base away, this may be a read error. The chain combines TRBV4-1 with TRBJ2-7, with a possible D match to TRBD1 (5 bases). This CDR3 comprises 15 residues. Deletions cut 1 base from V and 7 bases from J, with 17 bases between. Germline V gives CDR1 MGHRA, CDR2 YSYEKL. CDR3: CASSQGQDIRREQYF. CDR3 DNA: TGCGCCAGCAGCCAAGGTCAGGACATCCGGAGAGAGCAGTACTTC.

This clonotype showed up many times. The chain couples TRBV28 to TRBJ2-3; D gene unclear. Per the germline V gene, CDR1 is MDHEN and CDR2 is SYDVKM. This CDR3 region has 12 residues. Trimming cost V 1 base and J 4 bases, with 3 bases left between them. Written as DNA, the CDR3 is TGTGCCAGCAGTTTATCCGCAGATACGCAGTATTTT. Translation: CASSLSADTQYF.

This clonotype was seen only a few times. The CDR3 is CSVGTGGSYEQYF. In DNA, the CDR3 is TGCAGCGTTGGGACAGGGGGCTCCTACGAGCAGTACTTC. The chain combines TRBV29-1 with TRBJ2-7; 10 bases align to TRBD1. The germline gives CDR1 SQVTM, CDR2 ANQGSEA. The CDR3 is 13 amino acids. The V segment lost 4 bases and the J segment 0 bases; nucleotides outside the gene matches: 0.

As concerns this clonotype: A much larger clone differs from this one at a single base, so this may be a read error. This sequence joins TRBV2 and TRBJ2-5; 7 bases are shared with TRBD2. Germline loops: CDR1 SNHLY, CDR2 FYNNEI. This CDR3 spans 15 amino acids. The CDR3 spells CASSESSGDQESQYF. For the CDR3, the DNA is TGTGCCAGCAGTGAATCTAGCGGAGACCAAGAGTCCCAGTACTTC. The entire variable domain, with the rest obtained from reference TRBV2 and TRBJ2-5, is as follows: EPEVTQTPSHQVTQMGQEVILRCVPISNHLYFYWYRQILGQKVEFLVSFYNNEISEKSEIFDDQFSVERPDGSNFTLKIRSTKLEDSAMYFCASSESSGDQESQYFGPGTRLLVL.

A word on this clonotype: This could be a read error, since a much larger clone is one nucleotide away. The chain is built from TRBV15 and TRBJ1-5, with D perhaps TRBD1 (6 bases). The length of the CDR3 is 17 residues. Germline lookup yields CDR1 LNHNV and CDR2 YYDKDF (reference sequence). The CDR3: CATSRVPGGMGNRPQHF. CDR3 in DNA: TGTGCCACCAGCAGAGTTCCGGGGGGCATGGGCAATCGGCCCCAGCATTTT.

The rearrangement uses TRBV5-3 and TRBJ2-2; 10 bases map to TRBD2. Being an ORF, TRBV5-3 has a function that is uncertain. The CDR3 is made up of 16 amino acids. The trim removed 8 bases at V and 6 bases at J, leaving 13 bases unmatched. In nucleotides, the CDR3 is TGTGCCAGCGGCTATGGGCTAGCGGGAGAACCCGGGGAGCTGTTTTTT. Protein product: CASGYGLAGEPGELFF.

The DNA for the CDR3 is TGTGCCTGCAAATCCGGGACGAGGGGCACCGGGGAGCTGTTTTTT. It yields the protein CACKSGTRGTGELFF. V and J are TRBV19 and TRBJ2-2; possibly TRBD1 or TRBD2 for D (5 bases each). CDR3 length: 15 residues. Germline CDR1 LNHDA, CDR2 SQIVND (reference sequence). Trimming removed 11 bases from V and 4 bases from J, with 20 bases in between.

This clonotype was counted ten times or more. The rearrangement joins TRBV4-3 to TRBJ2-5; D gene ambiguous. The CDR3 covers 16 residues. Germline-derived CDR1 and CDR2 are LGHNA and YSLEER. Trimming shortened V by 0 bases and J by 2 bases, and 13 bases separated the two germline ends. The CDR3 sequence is CASSQDRASMQETQYF. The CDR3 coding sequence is TGCGCCAGCAGCCAAGATCGAGCCAGTATGCAAGAGACCCAGTACTTC.

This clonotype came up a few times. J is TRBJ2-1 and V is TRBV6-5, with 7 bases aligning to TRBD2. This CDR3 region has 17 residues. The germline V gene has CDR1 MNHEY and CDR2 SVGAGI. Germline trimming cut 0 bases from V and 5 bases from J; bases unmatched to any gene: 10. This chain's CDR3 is CASSYSALREINNEQFF. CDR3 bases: TGTGCCAGCAGTTACTCAGCGCTGCGGGAGATCAACAATGAGCAGTTCTTC.